The 4 T cell receptor beta chains in this list originate from one sample, sequenced in a study of shared clonotypes between healthy human individuals. CD45RO negativity and positive selection for CCR7 defined naive CD8 cells, a population that excluded terminally differentiated effector memory CD45RA+ cells. TCRdb's table, derived via immunoSEQ multiplex PCR, lists solely in-frame clones and lacks some. Of about 580,000 clones in the sample, 95% to 98% are singletons; the top ten hold 0.3% to 0.35%. Sequenced sample: naive CD8+ T cells sorted from blood. The receptors originated from a man aged 25-40 years in good health.

The gene calls are TRBV6-6 and TRBJ1-2; D is unclear. CDR1 and CDR2 from the germline V gene are MNHNY and SVGAGI (reference sequence). The CDR3 totals 13 residues. V lost 4 bases and J lost 4, with 10 bases in between. Here the CDR3 DNA reads TGTGCCAGCAGTTCAAAGTCATTCTATGGCTACACCTTC. Amino acids: CASSSKSFYGYTF.

The rearrangement joins TRBV7-9 to TRBJ2-7; D possibly corresponds to TRBD2 (5 bases). The CDR3 runs 11 residues. Per germline, CDR1 SEHNR and CDR2 FQNEAQ (reference sequence). Trimming removed 5 bases from V and 7 bases from J, with 9 bases in between. The CDR3 region is CASSVDWEQYF. The CDR3 bases are TGTGCCAGCAGCGTGGACTGGGAGCAGTACTTC.

CDR3 in DNA: TGCGCCAGCAGCCAAGCCCTAGTCTGGGACAATGAGCAGTTCTTC. As protein: CASSQALVWDNEQFF. The chain has TRBV4-1 and TRBJ2-1, with unresolved D. Deletions cut 1 base from V and 5 bases from J, with 12 bases between. The CDR3 is 15 residues long. Germline CDR1 is MGHRA and CDR2 is YSYEKL.

This clone was seen only a few times. The rearrangement links TRBV6-5 to TRBJ2-7; no clear D. CDR3 length equals 16 residues. The germline gives CDR1 MNHEY, CDR2 SVGAGI. Trimming took 2 bases from V and 3 from J, leaving 17 bases between them. The CDR3 DNA reads TGTGCCAGCAGTTACACCAATAGCCAATCGGGCTACGAGCAGTACTTC. Protein product: CASSYTNSQSGYEQYF.